This TCR beta chain was captured in a study of early T cells in non-severe SARS-CoV-2 infection. Study background: Sequenced bulk RNA came from whole blood that was unsorted, and chains were unpaired.

The library protocol tagged individual cDNA molecules with unique molecular identifiers. Via MiXCR, TCRdb re-called the 5' RACE reads, giving one row per CDR3 protein. The sample carries about 73,000 distinct CDR3 sequences, roughly 15% recorded once. This CDR3 has 14 residues. V lost 6 bases to trimming and J lost 5 bases, with 16 bases between them. In germline, CDR1 is MNHEY, CDR2 SMNVEV (reference sequence). Only a few counts were recorded for this clonotype. This rearrangement joins TRBV27 to TRBJ1-2; D is undetermined. This clonotype was sampled from an adult who was a healthcare worker with PCR-confirmed SARS-CoV-2 infection or an uninfected control (not recorded which). The sequencing sample was made of whole blood. For the CDR3, the DNA is TGTGCCAGCAGCCCGGGATTTGGAGATTATGGCTACACCTTC. This encodes CASSPGFGDYGYTF.